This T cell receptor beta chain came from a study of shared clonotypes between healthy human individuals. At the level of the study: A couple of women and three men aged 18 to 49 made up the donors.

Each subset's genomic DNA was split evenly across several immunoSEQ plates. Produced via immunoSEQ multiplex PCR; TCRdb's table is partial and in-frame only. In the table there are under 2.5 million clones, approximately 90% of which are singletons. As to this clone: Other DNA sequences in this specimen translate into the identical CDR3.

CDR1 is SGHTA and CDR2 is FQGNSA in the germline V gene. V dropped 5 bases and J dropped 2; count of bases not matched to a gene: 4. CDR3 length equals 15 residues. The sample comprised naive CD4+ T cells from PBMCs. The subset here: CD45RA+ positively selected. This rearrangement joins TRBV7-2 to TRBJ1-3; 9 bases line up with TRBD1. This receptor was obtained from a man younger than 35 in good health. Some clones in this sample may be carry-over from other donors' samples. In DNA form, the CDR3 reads TGTGCCAGCAGCCTCGGGACAGGGACTGGAAACACCATATATTTT. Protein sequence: CASSLGTGTGNTIYF.